What follows are 16 T cell receptor beta chains derived from one specimen sequenced in a study of cytomegalovirus exposure and HLA in healthy donors. Method: immunoSEQ multiplex PCR; TCRdb's copy keeps in-frame clones and lacks some. In the table there are 200,000 to 300,000 clones, 80% to 90% of which are singletons. Sample: PBMCs. These receptor sequences come from a man between 18 and 35 years old in good health and CMV-seronegative.

This clone has a single count. J is TRBJ1-2 and V is TRBV7-9; D remains ambiguous. Germline-derived CDR1 and CDR2 are SEHNR and FQNEAQ (reference sequence). This CDR3 region has 15 residues. V was clipped by 1 base and J by 4 bases, with 13 bases between them. Here the CDR3 DNA reads TGTGCCAGCAGCTTAGGGGCTCAGGTCCCCTATGGCTACACCTTC. Its translation: CASSLGAQVPYGYTF.

The rearrangement links TRBV2 to TRBJ2-1, with TRBD2 as a possible D gene (5 bases). V shed 7 bases and J shed 0 bases, with 13 bases lying between them. CDR3 length: 15 residues. Germline values: CDR1 SNHLY, CDR2 FYNNEI. CDR3 residues: CASTRAASSYNEQFF. The DNA of the CDR3 is TGTGCCAGCACCAGAGCGGCGAGCTCCTACAATGAGCAGTTCTTC.

The chain is built from TRBV15 and TRBJ2-1, with 9 bases matching TRBD1. The CDR3 covers 15 residues. Unmatched junction bases numbered 4, after V lost 5 bases and J lost 2 bases. CDR1 is LNHNV, CDR2 YYDKDF, per germline (reference sequence). This CDR3 reads CATSQDRGAYNEQFF. As DNA, the CDR3 is TGTGCCACCAGCCAGGACAGGGGCGCCTACAATGAGCAGTTCTTC.

CDR3 in DNA: TGTGCCATCAGTGAGTCCAGTGAAGCTTTCTTT. Amino acids: CAISESSEAFF. The chain is built from TRBV10-3 and TRBJ1-1; D not certain. Germline CDR1 and CDR2: ENHRY and SYGVKD. CDR3 size: 11 residues. Trimming removed 0 bases from V and 7 bases from J, with 3 bases in between.

This chain joins TRBV7-9 and TRBJ1-2; D remains unclear. CDR1 is SEHNR and CDR2 is FQNEAQ in the germline V gene (reference sequence). The CDR3 has 14 residues. Trimming pared 3 bases from V and 4 bases from J, leaving 12 bases between. The CDR3 bases are TGTGCCAGCAGCTTGCGAGTTTTCGGCTATGGCTACACCTTC. Translating it yields CASSLRVFGYGYTF. The entire variable domain, with the rest obtained from reference TRBV7-9 and TRBJ1-2, is as follows: DTGVSQNPRHKITKRGQNVTFRCDPISEHNRLYWYRQTLGQGPEFLTYFQNEAQLEKSRLLSDRFSAERPKGSFSTLEIQRTEQGDSAMYLCASSLRVFGYGYTFGSGTRLTVV.

The chain recombines TRBV6-1 with TRBJ1-5; 8 bases line up with TRBD1. Germline V lookup: CDR1 MNHNS, CDR2 SASEGT. Germline trimming cut 2 bases from V and 9 bases from J; bases unmatched to any gene: 15. CDR3 length equals 17 residues. The CDR3: CASSERRTGWDQWPQHF. CDR3 DNA sequence: TGTGCCAGCAGTGAAAGGAGGACAGGGTGGGACCAATGGCCCCAGCATTTT.

There are a few counts of this clone. The chain links TRBV4-2 to TRBJ1-6; D gene uncertain. This CDR3 region has 17 residues. Germline V CDR1 and CDR2: LGHNA, YNFKEQ. The V end lost 0 bases, the J end lost 9 bases, and 18 bases lay between the germline ends. The CDR3, as DNA: TGTGCCAGCAGCCAAGAAGGTAAGGAGGGCAGAGTTTCACCCCTCCACTTT. This codes for CASSQEGKEGRVSPLHF.

The chain recombines TRBV6-1 with TRBJ2-7, with D possibly matching TRBD1 (5 bases). There are 11 residues in the CDR3. Germline values: CDR1 MNHNS, CDR2 SASEGT. V was cut by 7 bases and J by 3 bases, with 7 bases left in between. CDR3 loop: CASTDIYEQYF. The CDR3 DNA sequence: TGTGCCAGCACGGACATCTACGAGCAGTACTTC.

This sequence joins TRBV6-1 and TRBJ2-5, with 8 bases fitting TRBD2. The V gene end was trimmed by 1 base and the J gene end by 5 bases; junction bases not matched to a gene: 9. From germline, CDR1 is MNHNS and CDR2 SASEGT. This CDR3 region has 16 residues. The CDR3 DNA follows: TGTGCCAGCAGTGAAGGCTTTTGGGAGCGGGGGGAGACCCAGTACTTC. Amino acids: CASSEGFWERGETQYF.

This clone appeared a single time. J is TRBJ2-3 and V is TRBV6-1, with 9 bases identical to TRBD2. The CDR3 length is 15 residues. The germline V gene has CDR1 MNHNS and CDR2 SASEGT. V shed 1 base and J 4 bases; nucleotides not matched to a gene: 3. The CDR3 DNA reads TGTGCCAGCAGTGAAGGGGGACTAGCTGCAGATACGCAGTATTTT. It translates to CASSEGGLAADTQYF.

The chain combines TRBV5-4 with TRBJ2-5; 9 nucleotides match TRBD2. With 4 bases clipped from V and 2 bases from J, the junction kept 12 bases outside the gene matches. The CDR3 is made up of 17 amino acids. The germline V gene has CDR1 SGHNT and CDR2 YYREEE (reference sequence). The chain's CDR3 is CASSDPKSGGIQETQYF. CDR3 sequence (DNA): TGTGCCAGCAGCGACCCAAAGAGCGGGGGGATTCAAGAGACCCAGTACTTC.

This chain uses TRBV2 with TRBJ1-1, with TRBD1 as a possible D gene (6 bases). V lost 8 bases, J lost 0 bases, and 13 bases lay in between. This CDR3 is 14 amino acids long. Germline CDR1 SNHLY, CDR2 FYNNEI. The DNA for the CDR3 is TGTGCCAGCTTGGAACAGGGACTGAACACTGAAGCTTTCTTT. Translating it yields CASLEQGLNTEAFF. Based on the CDR3 plus reference TRBV2 and TRBJ1-1, the full variable domain is EPEVTQTPSHQVTQMGQEVILRCVPISNHLYFYWYRQILGQKVEFLVSFYNNEISEKSEIFDDQFSVERPDGSNFTLKIRSTKLEDSAMYFCASLEQGLNTEAFFGQGTRLTVV.

The rearrangement joins TRBV5-4 to TRBJ2-3; the match to TRBD2 covers 13 bases. The CDR3 is 17 residues long. The V segment lost 4 bases and the J segment 2 bases; nucleotides outside the gene matches: 7. Germline CDR1 and CDR2: SGHNT and YYREEE (reference sequence). The chain's CDR3 is CASSPRGLAGTTDTQYF. CDR3 coding DNA: TGTGCCAGCAGCCCGAGGGGACTAGCGGGGACCACAGATACGCAGTATTTT.

The CDR3 reads CTSSQERGQGETQYF. CDR3 DNA: TGCACCAGCAGCCAAGAGCGGGGACAGGGGGAGACCCAGTACTTC. The chain has TRBV1 and TRBJ2-5; TRBD1 is the table's D call and was not checked against the DNA. TRBV1 is a pseudogene segment. This CDR3 region has 15 residues.

The chain combines TRBV15 with TRBJ2-2; 7 nucleotides match TRBD1. Germline lookup yields CDR1 LNHNV and CDR2 YYDKDF (reference sequence). V was pared by 8 bases and J by 8 bases, with 11 bases of the junction left unmatched. The CDR3 loop spans 14 amino acids. The CDR3 DNA reads as TGTGCCACCGCGGACAGGACATTAGGAGGGGAGCTGTTTTTT. Protein product: CATADRTLGGELFF.

The rearrangement joins TRBV28 to TRBJ2-4, with 10 bases aligning to TRBD1. V trimming: 9 bases; J trimming: 7 bases; junction bases outside the gene matches: 9. The CDR3 contains 14 residues. From germline, CDR1 is MDHEN and CDR2 SYDVKM. The CDR3 coding sequence is TGTGCCAGTTATTCCGGGACAGGGGTGAACATTCAGTACTTC. It yields the protein CASYSGTGVNIQYF.